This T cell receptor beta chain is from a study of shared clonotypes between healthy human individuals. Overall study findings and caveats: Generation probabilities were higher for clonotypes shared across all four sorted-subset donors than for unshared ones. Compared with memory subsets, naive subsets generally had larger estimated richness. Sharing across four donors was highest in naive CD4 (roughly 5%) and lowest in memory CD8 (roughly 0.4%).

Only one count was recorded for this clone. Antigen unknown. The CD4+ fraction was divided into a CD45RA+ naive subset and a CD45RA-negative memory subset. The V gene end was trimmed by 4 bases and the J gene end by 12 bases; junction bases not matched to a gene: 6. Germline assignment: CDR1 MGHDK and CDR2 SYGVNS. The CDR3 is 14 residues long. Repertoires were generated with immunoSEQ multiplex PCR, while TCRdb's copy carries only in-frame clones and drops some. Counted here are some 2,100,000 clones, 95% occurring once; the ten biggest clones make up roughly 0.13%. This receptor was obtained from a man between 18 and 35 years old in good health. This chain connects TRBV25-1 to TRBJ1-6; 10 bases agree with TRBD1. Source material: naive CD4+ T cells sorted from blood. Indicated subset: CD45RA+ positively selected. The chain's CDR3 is CASSGGTGERPLHF. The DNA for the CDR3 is TGTGCCAGCAGTGGGGGGACAGGGGAACGACCCCTCCACTTT.